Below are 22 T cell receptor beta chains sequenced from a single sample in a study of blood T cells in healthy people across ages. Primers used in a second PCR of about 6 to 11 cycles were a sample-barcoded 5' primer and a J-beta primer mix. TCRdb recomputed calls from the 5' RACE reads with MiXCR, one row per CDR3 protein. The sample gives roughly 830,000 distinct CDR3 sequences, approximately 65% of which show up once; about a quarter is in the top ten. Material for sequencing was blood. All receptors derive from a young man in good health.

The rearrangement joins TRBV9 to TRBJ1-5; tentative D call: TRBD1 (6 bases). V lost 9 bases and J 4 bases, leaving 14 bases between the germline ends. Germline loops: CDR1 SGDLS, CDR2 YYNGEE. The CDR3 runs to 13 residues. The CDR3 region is CANSLQGNQPQHF. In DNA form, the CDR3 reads TGTGCCAACTCCCTCCAGGGGAATCAGCCCCAGCATTTT.

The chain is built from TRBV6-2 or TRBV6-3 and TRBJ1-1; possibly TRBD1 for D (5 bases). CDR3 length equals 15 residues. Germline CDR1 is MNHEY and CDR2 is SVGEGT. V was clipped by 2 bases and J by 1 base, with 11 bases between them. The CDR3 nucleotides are TGTGCCAGCAGTTACATGGGACGGACGAACACTGAAGCTTTCTTT. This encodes CASSYMGRTNTEAFF.

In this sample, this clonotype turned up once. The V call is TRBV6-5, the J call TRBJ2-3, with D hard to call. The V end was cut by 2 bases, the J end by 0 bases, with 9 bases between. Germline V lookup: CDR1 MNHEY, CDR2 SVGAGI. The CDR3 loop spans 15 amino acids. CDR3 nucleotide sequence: TGTGCCAGCAGTTACAGTACAGCTAGCACAGATACGCAGTATTTT. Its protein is CASSYSTASTDTQYF.

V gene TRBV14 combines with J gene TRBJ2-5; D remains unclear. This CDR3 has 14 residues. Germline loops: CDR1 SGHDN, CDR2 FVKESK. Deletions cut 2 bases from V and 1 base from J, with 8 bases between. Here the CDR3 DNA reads TGTGCCAGCAGCCAACGGTGCAGCCAAGAGACCCAGTACTTC. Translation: CASSQRCSQETQYF.

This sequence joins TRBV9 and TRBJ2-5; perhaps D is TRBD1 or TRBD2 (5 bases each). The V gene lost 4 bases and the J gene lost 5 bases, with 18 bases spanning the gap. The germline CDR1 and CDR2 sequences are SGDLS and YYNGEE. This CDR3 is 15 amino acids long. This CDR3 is CASSPWDGATETQYF. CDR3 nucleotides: TGTGCCAGCAGCCCCTGGGACGGGGCCACCGAGACCCAGTACTTC.

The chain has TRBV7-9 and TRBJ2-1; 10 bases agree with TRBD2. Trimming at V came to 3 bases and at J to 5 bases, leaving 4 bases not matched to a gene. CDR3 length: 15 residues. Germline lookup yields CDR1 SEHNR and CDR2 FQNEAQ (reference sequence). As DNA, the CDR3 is TGTGCCAGCAGCTTGATAGCGGGGGGCCACAATGAGCAGTTCTTC. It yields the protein CASSLIAGGHNEQFF.

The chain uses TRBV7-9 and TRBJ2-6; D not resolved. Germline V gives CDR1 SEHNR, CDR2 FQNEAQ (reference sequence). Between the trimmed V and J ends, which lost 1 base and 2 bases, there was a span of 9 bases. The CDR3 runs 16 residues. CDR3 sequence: CASSLVGLTGANVLTF. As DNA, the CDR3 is TGTGCCAGCAGCTTAGTTGGCTTGACTGGGGCCAACGTCCTGACTTTC.

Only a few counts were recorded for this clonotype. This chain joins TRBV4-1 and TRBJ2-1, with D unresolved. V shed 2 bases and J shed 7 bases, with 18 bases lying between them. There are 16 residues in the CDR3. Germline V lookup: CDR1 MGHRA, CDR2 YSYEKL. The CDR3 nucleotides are TGCGCCAGCAGCCAATGGCATCCCCCTCCCCCGAATGAGCAGTTCTTC. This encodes CASSQWHPPPPNEQFF.

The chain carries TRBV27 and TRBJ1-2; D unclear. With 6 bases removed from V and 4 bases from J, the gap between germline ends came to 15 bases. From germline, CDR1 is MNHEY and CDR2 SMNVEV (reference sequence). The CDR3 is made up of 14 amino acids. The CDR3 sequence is CASSRHPASYGYTF. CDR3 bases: TGTGCCAGCAGCCGGCATCCGGCCTCCTATGGCTACACCTTC.

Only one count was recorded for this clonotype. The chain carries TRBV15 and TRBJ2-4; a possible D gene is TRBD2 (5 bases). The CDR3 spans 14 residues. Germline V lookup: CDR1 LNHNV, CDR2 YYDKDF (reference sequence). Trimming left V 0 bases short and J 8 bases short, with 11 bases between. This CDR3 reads CATSRDRRWDIQYF. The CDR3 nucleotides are TGTGCCACCAGCAGAGACAGGAGGTGGGACATTCAGTACTTC. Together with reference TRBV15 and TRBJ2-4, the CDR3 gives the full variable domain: DAMVIQNPRYQVTQFGKPVTLSCSQTLNHNVMYWYQQKSSQAPKLLFHYYDKDFNNEADTPDNFQSRRPNTSFCFLDIRSPGLGDTAMYLCATSRDRRWDIQYFGAGTRLSVL.

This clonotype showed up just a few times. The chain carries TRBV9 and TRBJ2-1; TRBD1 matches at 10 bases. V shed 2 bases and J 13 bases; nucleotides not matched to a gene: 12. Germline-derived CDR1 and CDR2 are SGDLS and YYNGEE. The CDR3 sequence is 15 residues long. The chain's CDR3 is CASSVEGGTGELQFF. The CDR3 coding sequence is TGTGCCAGCAGCGTTGAGGGTGGGACAGGGGAGCTCCAGTTCTTC.

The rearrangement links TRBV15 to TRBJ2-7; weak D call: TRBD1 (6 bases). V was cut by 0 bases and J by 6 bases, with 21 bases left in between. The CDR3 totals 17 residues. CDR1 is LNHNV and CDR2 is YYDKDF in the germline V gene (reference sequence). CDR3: CATSRDPTGEGPIEQYF. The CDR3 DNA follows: TGTGCCACCAGCAGAGACCCGACAGGAGAAGGCCCCATCGAGCAGTACTTC.

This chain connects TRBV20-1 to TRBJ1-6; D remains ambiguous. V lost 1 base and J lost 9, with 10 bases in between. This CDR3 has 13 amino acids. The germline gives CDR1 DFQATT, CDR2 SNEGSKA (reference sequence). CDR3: CSARGHEISPLHF. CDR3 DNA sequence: TGCAGTGCTAGAGGTCATGAGATTTCACCCCTCCACTTT.

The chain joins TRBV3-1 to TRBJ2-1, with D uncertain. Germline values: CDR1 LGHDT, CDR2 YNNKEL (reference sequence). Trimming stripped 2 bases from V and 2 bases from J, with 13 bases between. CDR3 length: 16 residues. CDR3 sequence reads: CASSQFVAKAYNEQFF. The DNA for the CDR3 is TGTGCCAGCAGCCAATTCGTCGCGAAGGCCTACAATGAGCAGTTCTTC.

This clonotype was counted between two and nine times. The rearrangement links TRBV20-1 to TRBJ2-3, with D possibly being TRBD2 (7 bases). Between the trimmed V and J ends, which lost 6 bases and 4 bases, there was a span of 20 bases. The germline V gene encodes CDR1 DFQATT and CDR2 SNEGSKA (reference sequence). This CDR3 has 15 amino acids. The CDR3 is CSARLAAGASDTQYF. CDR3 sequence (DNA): TGCAGTGCCAGGTTGGCGGCGGGGGCCTCAGATACGCAGTATTTT.

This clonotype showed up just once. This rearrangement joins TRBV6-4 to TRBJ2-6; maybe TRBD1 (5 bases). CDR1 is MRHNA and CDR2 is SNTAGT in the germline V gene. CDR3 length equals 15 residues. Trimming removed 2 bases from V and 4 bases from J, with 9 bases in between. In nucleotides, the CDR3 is TGTGCCAGCAGTGACAGGGGTGACGGGGCCAACGTCCTGACTTTC. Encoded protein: CASSDRGDGANVLTF.

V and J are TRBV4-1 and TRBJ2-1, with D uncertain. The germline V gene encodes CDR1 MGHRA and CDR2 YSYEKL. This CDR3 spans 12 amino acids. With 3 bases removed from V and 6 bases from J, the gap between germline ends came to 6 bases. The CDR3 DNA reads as TGCGCCAGCAGCCACTTTACCAATGAGCAGTTCTTC. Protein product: CASSHFTNEQFF.

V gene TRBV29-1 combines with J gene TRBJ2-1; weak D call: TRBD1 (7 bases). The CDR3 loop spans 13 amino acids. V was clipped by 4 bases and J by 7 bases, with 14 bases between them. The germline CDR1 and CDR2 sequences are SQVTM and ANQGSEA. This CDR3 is CSVVPGGRNEQFF. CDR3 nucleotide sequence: TGCAGCGTTGTCCCAGGGGGGAGGAATGAGCAGTTCTTC.

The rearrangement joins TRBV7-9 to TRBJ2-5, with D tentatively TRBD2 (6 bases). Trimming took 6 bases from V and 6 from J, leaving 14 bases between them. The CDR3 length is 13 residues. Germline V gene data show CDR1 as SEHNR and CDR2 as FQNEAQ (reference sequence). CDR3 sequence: CASRQIAVKTQYF. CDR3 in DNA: TGTGCCAGCAGGCAAATAGCGGTGAAGACCCAGTACTTC.

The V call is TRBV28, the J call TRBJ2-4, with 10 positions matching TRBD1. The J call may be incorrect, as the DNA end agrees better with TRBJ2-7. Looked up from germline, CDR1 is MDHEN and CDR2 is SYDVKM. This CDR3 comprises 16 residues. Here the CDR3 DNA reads TGTGCCAGCAGTTTAGGGCCGGGACAGGGGTTAGACGAGCAGTACTTC. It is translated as CASSLGPGQGLDEQYF.

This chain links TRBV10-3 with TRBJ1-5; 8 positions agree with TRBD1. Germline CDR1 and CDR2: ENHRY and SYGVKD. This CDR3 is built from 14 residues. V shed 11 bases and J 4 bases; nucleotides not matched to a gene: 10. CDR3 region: CAVAGGLGNQPQHF. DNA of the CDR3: TGTGCCGTCGCAGGGGGCTTGGGGAATCAGCCCCAGCATTTT.

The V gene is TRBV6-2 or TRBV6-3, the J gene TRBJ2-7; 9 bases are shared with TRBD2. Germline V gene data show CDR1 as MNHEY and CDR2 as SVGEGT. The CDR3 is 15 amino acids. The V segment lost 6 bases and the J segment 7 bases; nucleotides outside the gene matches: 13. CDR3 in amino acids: CASSSWRGGYNEQYF. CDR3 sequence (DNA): TGTGCCAGCAGCTCCTGGCGGGGGGGTTACAATGAGCAGTACTTC.